The next 21 T cell receptor beta chains were all read from a single sample in a study of shared clonotypes between healthy human individuals. Produced via immunoSEQ multiplex PCR; TCRdb's table is partial and in-frame only. The data hold approximately 460,000 clones, with 70% to 80% observed a single time. Sequenced input: PBMCs. The receptors here all came from a woman in her thirties or forties in good health. Some clones in this sample may be carry-over from other donors' samples.

V and J are TRBV25-1 and TRBJ2-7; D possibly corresponds to TRBD1 (5 bases). Trimming shortened V by 5 bases and J by 2 bases, and 13 bases separated the two germline ends. This CDR3 is 14 amino acids long. Germline CDR1 is MGHDK and CDR2 is SYGVNS. The CDR3 nucleotides are TGTGCCAGCAGTACACAGGCTAAGCCCTACGAGCAGTACTTC. Translated, it gives CASSTQAKPYEQYF.

Regarding this clone: A far larger clone is just one base off, so this is likely a read error. The CDR3 here is CASGEVGRNTEAFF. CDR3 nucleotides: TGTGCCAGCGGTGAAGTGGGGAGGAACACTGAAGCTTTCTTT. J is TRBJ1-1 and V is TRBV2; D is unclear. The CDR3 extends over 14 amino acids. Germline V CDR1 and CDR2: SNHLY, FYNNEI.

The J gene is TRBJ1-3, the V gene TRBV5-1; no definite D call. V was pared by 2 bases and J by 8 bases, with 17 bases between. This CDR3 is 15 amino acids long. CDR1 and CDR2 (germline): SGHRS, YFSETQ. Here the CDR3 reads CASSFSGNEADTIYF. CDR3 nucleotides: TGCGCCAGCAGCTTTTCCGGGAACGAGGCGGACACCATATATTTT. The entire variable domain, with the rest obtained from reference TRBV5-1 and TRBJ1-3, is as follows: KAGVTQTPRYLIKTRGQQVTLSCSPISGHRSVSWYQQTPGQGLQFLFEYFSETQRNKGNFPGRFSGRQFSNSRSEMNVSTLELGDSALYLCASSFSGNEADTIYFGEGSWLTVV.

Ten or more counts support this clone. The gene calls are TRBV11-2 and TRBJ2-7; the D is unclear. This CDR3 is 16 amino acids long. Trimming left V 5 bases short and J 0 bases short, with 17 bases between. Germline V gene lookup returns CDR1 SGHAT and CDR2 FQNNGV. The CDR3, as DNA: TGTGCCAGCAGCCCCTGGGGTAGCTTCAGCTCCTACGAGCAGTACTTC. The encoded protein is CASSPWGSFSSYEQYF.

A few counts support this clone. The V and J genes are TRBV6-1 and TRBJ2-2; a weak D match, TRBD1 (5 bases). The CDR3 contains 14 residues. CDR1 is MNHNS and CDR2 is SASEGT in the germline V gene. V was cut by 7 bases and J by 3 bases, with 12 bases left in between. CDR3 in DNA: TGTGCCAGCATTCGACAGTGGGACACCGGGGAGCTGTTTTTT. Its translation is CASIRQWDTGELFF.

The V call is TRBV2, the J call TRBJ2-2, with D possibly being TRBD2 (5 bases). Looked up from germline, CDR1 is SNHLY and CDR2 is FYNNEI. CDR3 length: 12 amino acids. The V end lost 7 bases, the J end lost 5 bases, and 8 bases lay between the germline ends. The chain's CDR3 is CASTLVTGELFF. The DNA of the CDR3 is TGTGCCAGCACACTAGTTACCGGGGAGCTGTTTTTT.

The rearrangement joins TRBV15 to TRBJ1-1; D remains ambiguous. Looked up from germline, CDR1 is LNHNV and CDR2 is YYDKDF (reference sequence). V lost 7 bases, J lost 1 base, and 10 bases lay in between. The CDR3 runs to 13 residues. Here the CDR3 reads CATNRSRNTEAFF. The CDR3 DNA reads as TGTGCCACCAACCGATCGCGGAACACTGAAGCTTTCTTT.

With regard to this clone: This may stem from a read error, because a much larger clone lies one nucleotide away. The chain combines TRBV7-3 with TRBJ2-1; D remains ambiguous. The germline gives CDR1 SGHTA, CDR2 FQGTGA. The CDR3 loop spans 12 amino acids. V lost 5 bases, J lost 10 bases, and 12 bases lay in between. The DNA of the CDR3 is TGTGCCAGCAGCCCCACCCCGGGCGAGCAGTTCTTC. This translates into CASSPTPGEQFF. The variable domain in full, completed from reference TRBV7-3 and TRBJ2-1, reads GAGVSQTPSNKVTEKGKYVELRCDPISGHTALYWYRQSLGQGPEFLIYFQGTGAADDSGLPNDRFFAVRPEGSVSTLKIQRTERGDSAVYLCASSPTPGEQFFGPGTRLTVL.

The chain joins TRBV5-1 to TRBJ2-3; D may match TRBD1 or TRBD2 (5 bases each). Germline V CDR1 and CDR2: SGHRS, YFSETQ. Between the trimmed V and J ends, which lost 2 bases and 4 bases, there was a span of 17 bases. This CDR3 has 16 amino acids. The CDR3, as DNA: TGCGCCAGCAGCTTTAACACCGGGACGGTGGCAGATACGCAGTATTTT. It yields the protein CASSFNTGTVADTQYF.

On this clone: Different DNA sequences within this sample yield the same CDR3. In nucleotides, the CDR3 is TGTGCCAGCAGCTTAGCAGGGAGCTCCTACAATGAGCAGTTCTTC. The encoded protein is CASSLAGSSYNEQFF. This rearrangement joins TRBV7-6 to TRBJ2-1; a weak D match, TRBD2 (5 bases). The CDR3 has 15 residues. The germline V gene has CDR1 SGHVS and CDR2 FNYEAQ. V lost 0 bases and J 0 bases, leaving 6 bases between the germline ends.

The V and J genes are TRBV5-1 and TRBJ1-2; 8 bases agree with TRBD1. The CDR3 loop spans 15 amino acids. Germline V gives CDR1 SGHRS, CDR2 YFSETQ. Trimming took 4 bases from V and 6 from J; bases not matched to a gene: 11. This CDR3 reads CASSIDRGYRDGYTF. CDR3 DNA: TGCGCCAGCAGCATCGACAGGGGATATCGGGATGGCTACACCTTC.

V and J are TRBV7-9 and TRBJ1-2, with unresolved D. The V end lost 1 base, the J end lost 7 bases, and 16 bases lay between the germline ends. The CDR3 length is 15 residues. Germline V lookup: CDR1 SEHNR, CDR2 FQNEAQ (reference sequence). The CDR3 loop reads CASSLVVSKEGGYTF. The CDR3 DNA is TGTGCCAGCAGCTTAGTCGTGTCGAAGGAAGGTGGCTACACCTTC.

The chain couples TRBV5-1 to TRBJ2-1; the match to TRBD2 covers 13 bases. Germline V gene data show CDR1 as SGHRS and CDR2 as YFSETQ. V dropped 4 bases and J dropped 8; count of bases not matched to a gene: 12. The CDR3 loop spans 17 amino acids. CDR3 amino acids: CASSPRGLAGWSDEQFF. The CDR3 nucleotides read TGCGCCAGCAGCCCACGGGGACTAGCGGGATGGAGCGATGAGCAGTTCTTC.

The V call is TRBV5-1, the J call TRBJ1-1, with D unresolved. Germline assignment: CDR1 SGHRS and CDR2 YFSETQ. Trimming left V 5 bases short and J 2 bases short, with 7 bases between. The CDR3 is made up of 12 amino acids. The CDR3 DNA reads TGCGCCAGCAGTTACAGTAACACTGAAGCTTTCTTT. This encodes CASSYSNTEAFF.

The genes are TRBV5-4 and TRBJ2-7; TRBD1 aligns across 8 bases. The CDR3 runs 15 residues. The germline V gene encodes CDR1 SGHNT and CDR2 YYREEE (reference sequence). The V gene end was trimmed by 3 bases and the J gene end by 2 bases; junction bases not matched to a gene: 7. The CDR3 here is CASSSGQGSTYEQYF. The DNA of the CDR3 is TGTGCCAGCAGCTCCGGACAGGGCAGCACCTACGAGCAGTACTTC.

The rearrangement links TRBV4-2 to TRBJ1-2, with 10 positions matching TRBD1. This CDR3 has 17 residues. Germline CDR1 is LGHNA and CDR2 is YNFKEQ. Trimming cost V 3 bases and J 4 bases; bases outside gene matches: 11. CDR3 DNA: TGTGCCAGCAGCCACACTGGCCCGGGACAGGGGACCTATGGCTACACCTTC. It specifies CASSHTGPGQGTYGYTF.

Turning to this clone: Other DNA sequences in the sample encode the same CDR3. The rearrangement uses TRBV5-1 and TRBJ2-5; 8 nucleotides agree with TRBD1. Looked up from germline, CDR1 is SGHRS and CDR2 is YFSETQ. V lost 4 bases and J lost 4; bases outside the gene matches: 3. The CDR3 has 13 residues. The CDR3 here is CASSLGQGETQYF. CDR3 nucleotide sequence: TGCGCCAGCAGCCTAGGACAGGGAGAGACCCAGTACTTC.

The J gene is TRBJ2-7, the V gene TRBV14, with D tentatively TRBD1 (6 bases). The CDR3 extends over 15 amino acids. V was trimmed by 3 bases and J by 1 base, leaving 13 bases between them. CDR1 SGHDN and CDR2 FVKESK come from the germline V gene. The CDR3 is CASSQGQSGSYEQYF. CDR3 DNA sequence: TGTGCCAGCAGCCAGGGACAATCGGGGTCCTACGAGCAGTACTTC.

On this clone: This specimen includes other DNA sequences encoding the same CDR3. This rearrangement joins TRBV19 to TRBJ1-1; D is unclear. There are 13 residues in the CDR3. CDR1 and CDR2 from the germline V gene are LNHDA and SQIVND (reference sequence). V gave up 2 bases and J gave up 0 bases, with 4 bases separating them. CDR3 loop: CASSIQMNTEAFF. CDR3 DNA sequence: TGTGCCAGTAGTATACAGATGAACACTGAAGCTTTCTTT.

DNA for the CDR3: TGTGCCAGCAAGGTAGAGAAAAGCTCCTACAATGAGCAGTTCTTC. Translation gives CASKVEKSSYNEQFF. The J gene is TRBJ2-1, the V gene TRBV2; D remains unclear. This CDR3 has 15 residues. Deletions cut 7 bases from V and 0 bases from J, with 13 bases between. Germline V gives CDR1 SNHLY, CDR2 FYNNEI. The variable domain in full, completed from reference TRBV2 and TRBJ2-1, reads EPEVTQTPSHQVTQMGQEVILRCVPISNHLYFYWYRQILGQKVEFLVSFYNNEISEKSEIFDDQFSVERPDGSNFTLKIRSTKLEDSAMYFCASKVEKSSYNEQFFGPGTRLTVL.

This chain connects TRBV7-2 to TRBJ1-2; TRBD1 is a possible D gene (6 bases). The CDR3 consists of 15 residues. The germline V gene has CDR1 SGHTA and CDR2 FQGNSA. With 5 bases removed from V and 8 bases from J, the gap between germline ends came to 21 bases. CDR3 region: CASSPEAGVTEGYTF. CDR3 nucleotides: TGTGCCAGCAGCCCTGAGGCAGGGGTGACGGAGGGCTACACCTTC.